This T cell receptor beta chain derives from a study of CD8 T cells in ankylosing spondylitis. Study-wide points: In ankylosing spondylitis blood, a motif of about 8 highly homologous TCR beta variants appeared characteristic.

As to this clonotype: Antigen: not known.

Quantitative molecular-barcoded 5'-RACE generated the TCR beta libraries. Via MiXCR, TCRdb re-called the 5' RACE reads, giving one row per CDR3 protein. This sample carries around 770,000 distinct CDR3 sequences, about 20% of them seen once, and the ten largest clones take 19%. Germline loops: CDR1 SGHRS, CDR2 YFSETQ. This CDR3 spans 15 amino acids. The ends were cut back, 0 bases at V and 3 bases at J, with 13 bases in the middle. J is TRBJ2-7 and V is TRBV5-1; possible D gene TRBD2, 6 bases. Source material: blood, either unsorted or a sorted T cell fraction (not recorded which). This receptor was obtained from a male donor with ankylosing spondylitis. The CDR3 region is CASSLAGGSYYEQYF. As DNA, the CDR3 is TGCGCCAGCAGCTTGGCCGGAGGGAGCTACTACGAGCAGTACTTC.